A selection of T cell receptor beta chains follows, all from one sample in a study of control samples from healthy donors and cancer patients. Data came from immunoSEQ multiplex PCR; TCRdb stores just in-frame clones and leaves some out. The sample contains approximately 90,000 clones, approximately 80% of which appear only once. Material: blood. Receptors originate from a man aged 25 to 45 in good health. Both conserved end residues are part of each CDR3. The D gene is left open where the match is weak. The size field is filled for only some rows; it gives once, few, many or a size class.

clone size: few; V gene: TRBV29-1; D gene: .; J gene: TRBJ2-7; CDR3 DNA: TGCAGCACCCGGACAGCTACCTACGAGCAGTACTTC; CDR3 protein: CSTRTATYEQYF
clone size: .; V gene: TRBV19; D gene: .; J gene: TRBJ1-2; CDR3 DNA: TGTGCCAGTAGTATGTTTGTGCGTGGAGATGGCTACACCTTC; CDR3 protein: CASSMFVRGDGYTF
clone size: few; V gene: TRBV5-4; D gene: TRBD1; J gene: TRBJ2-7; CDR3 DNA: TGTGCCAGCAGCTCGCGGACAGGGGGCTACGAGCAGTACTTC; CDR3 protein: CASSSRTGGYEQYF
clone size: .; V gene: TRBV2; D gene: TRBD2; J gene: TRBJ2-7; CDR3 DNA: TGTGCCAGCGCCCGGGAGGCCTACGAGCAGTACTTC; CDR3 protein: CASAREAYEQYF
clone size: .; V gene: TRBV6-5; D gene: TRBD2; J gene: TRBJ2-5; CDR3 DNA: TGTGCCAGCACCGAGACTAGCGGGACACCAGGGACCCAGTACTTC; CDR3 protein: CASTETSGTPGTQYF
clone size: .; V gene: TRBV9; D gene: TRBD1; J gene: TRBJ1-1; CDR3 DNA: TGTGCCAGCAGCGTAGAGCCAGGGACAGAGAACACTGAAGCTTTCTTT; CDR3 protein: CASSVEPGTENTEAFF
clone size: .; V gene: TRBV3-1/TRBV3-2; D gene: .; J gene: TRBJ1-2; CDR3 DNA: TGTGCCAGCAGCCAAGGGGGGGTTAACTATGGCTACACCTTC; CDR3 protein: CASSQGGVNYGYTF
clone size: .; V gene: TRBV11-2; D gene: TRBD1; J gene: TRBJ2-5; CDR3 DNA: TGTGCCAGCAGCTGGGACCGGGACAGGGGGGATCTCGAGACCCAGTACTTC; CDR3 protein: CASSWDRDRGDLETQYF
clone size: .; V gene: TRBV5-6; D gene: TRBD1; J gene: TRBJ1-2; CDR3 DNA: TGTGCCAGCAGCGCGACAGGGGGCGACTATGGCTACACCTTC; CDR3 protein: CASSATGGDYGYTF
clone size: .; V gene: TRBV29-1; D gene: .; J gene: TRBJ2-7; CDR3 DNA: TGCAGCGCCCAGGGGAGCTCCTACGAGCAGTACTTC; CDR3 protein: CSAQGSSYEQYF
clone size: .; V gene: TRBV18; D gene: .; J gene: TRBJ2-3; CDR3 DNA: TGTGCCAGCTCACCACCCGCCGGGACTTTCACAGATACGCAGTATTTT; CDR3 protein: CASSPPAGTFTDTQYF
clone size: .; V gene: TRBV6-6; D gene: .; J gene: TRBJ2-2; CDR3 DNA: TGTGCCAGCAGTCCGTGGAGCACCGGGGAGCTGTTTTTT; CDR3 protein: CASSPWSTGELFF
clone size: .; V gene: TRBV19; D gene: .; J gene: TRBJ2-7; CDR3 DNA: TGTGCCAGTAGTAGCACAGGGAGAACCTACGAGCAGTACTTC; CDR3 protein: CASSSTGRTYEQYF
clone size: few; V gene: TRBV7-9; D gene: TRBD1; J gene: TRBJ1-2; CDR3 DNA: TGTGCCAGCAGCTTAGCGGACAGGGCGAACTATGGCTACACCTTC; CDR3 protein: CASSLADRANYGYTF
clone size: .; V gene: TRBV27; D gene: TRBD1; J gene: TRBJ1-3; CDR3 DNA: TGTGCCAGCTCACTTACAGGGGGAAGCTCTGGAAACACCATATATTTT; CDR3 protein: CASSLTGGSSGNTIYF
clone size: .; V gene: TRBV29-1; D gene: .; J gene: TRBJ1-2; CDR3 DNA: TGCAGCACCGCGGAGGGGATCGGCTATGGCTACACCTTC; CDR3 protein: CSTAEGIGYGYTF
clone size: .; V gene: TRBV5-6; D gene: .; J gene: TRBJ2-4; CDR3 DNA: TGTGCCAGCACCCCGAGGGGTGCCAAAAACATTCAGTACTTC; CDR3 protein: CASTPRGAKNIQYF
clone size: once; V gene: TRBV5-6; D gene: TRBD1; J gene: TRBJ1-1; CDR3 DNA: TGTGCCAGCAGCTTCGGACAGGGGGCTGAAGCTTTCTTT; CDR3 protein: CASSFGQGAEAFF
clone size: few; V gene: TRBV7-3; D gene: .; J gene: TRBJ1-6; CDR3 DNA: TGTGCCAGCAGCTTAACGGGGGACATTAATTCACCCCTCCACTTT; CDR3 protein: CASSLTGDINSPLHF
clone size: few; V gene: TRBV4-1; D gene: .; J gene: TRBJ2-7; CDR3 DNA: TGCGCCAGCAGCCAAGAAGGGCAGGGAATCGGCGAGCAGTACTTC; CDR3 protein: CASSQEGQGIGEQYF
clone size: once; V gene: TRBV2; D gene: .; J gene: TRBJ1-1; CDR3 DNA: TGTGCCAGCAACGGAGAAATGAACACTGAAGCTTTCTTT; CDR3 protein: CASNGEMNTEAFF
clone size: .; V gene: TRBV7-9; D gene: .; J gene: TRBJ1-1; CDR3 DNA: TGTGCCAGCAGCTCGCCCCGACTGACTGAAGCTTTCTTT; CDR3 protein: CASSSPRLTEAFF
clone size: .; V gene: TRBV5-6; D gene: .; J gene: TRBJ2-7; CDR3 DNA: TGTGCCAGCAGCTTGTTCCCCAGGGTCACCTACGAGCAGTACTTC; CDR3 protein: CASSLFPRVTYEQYF
clone size: .; V gene: TRBV5-8; D gene: .; J gene: TRBJ2-3; CDR3 DNA: TGTGCCAGCAGTTCGGGGGTCAGGGTAGATACGCAGTATTTT; CDR3 protein: CASSSGVRVDTQYF
clone size: few; V gene: TRBV5-8; D gene: .; J gene: TRBJ2-1; CDR3 DNA: TGTGCCAGCAGCTTGTCTAGGGGCAGTGAGCAGTTCTTC; CDR3 protein: CASSLSRGSEQFF
clone size: .; V gene: TRBV11-3; D gene: .; J gene: TRBJ2-2; CDR3 DNA: TGTGCCAGCAGCCCCAGGAACACCGGGGAGCTGTTTTTT; CDR3 protein: CASSPRNTGELFF
clone size: .; V gene: TRBV5-1; D gene: TRBD1; J gene: TRBJ1-2; CDR3 DNA: TGCGCCAGCATGCGGACAGGGTCCGACTATGGCTACACCTTC; CDR3 protein: CASMRTGSDYGYTF
clone size: .; V gene: TRBV28; D gene: .; J gene: TRBJ2-5; CDR3 DNA: TGTGCCAGCAGTTTCCCCGGTTGGTCCTTAAGTGAGACCCAGTACTTC; CDR3 protein: CASSFPGWSLSETQYF
clone size: few; V gene: TRBV7-2; D gene: .; J gene: TRBJ1-6; CDR3 DNA: TGTGCCAGCAGTCGTGGACAGTCCTATAATTCACCCCTCCACTTT; CDR3 protein: CASSRGQSYNSPLHF
clone size: .; V gene: TRBV7-9; D gene: .; J gene: TRBJ1-1; CDR3 DNA: TGTGCCAGCAGCCCCCTTGTGGAGGGGATCGGTGAAGCTTTCTTT; CDR3 protein: CASSPLVEGIGEAFF
clone size: few; V gene: TRBV28; D gene: TRBD2; J gene: TRBJ2-1; CDR3 DNA: TGTGCCAGCACCCCCATTGCGGGGGGCTCCTACAATGAGCAGTTCTTC; CDR3 protein: CASTPIAGGSYNEQFF
clone size: .; V gene: TRBV30; D gene: .; J gene: TRBJ1-6; CDR3 DNA: TGTGCCTGGAGTGTATCCTTGGGTGGTGATTCACCCCTCCACTTT; CDR3 protein: CAWSVSLGGDSPLHF
clone size: .; V gene: TRBV5-1; D gene: .; J gene: TRBJ1-1; CDR3 DNA: TGCGCCAGCAGCCCGAAGGGGAATGAAGCTTTCTTT; CDR3 protein: CASSPKGNEAFF
clone size: .; V gene: TRBV28; D gene: TRBD1; J gene: TRBJ1-1; CDR3 DNA: TGTGCCAGCATTATTAGGACAGGGACCATGAACACTGAAGCTTTCTTT; CDR3 protein: CASIIRTGTMNTEAFF
clone size: .; V gene: TRBV14; D gene: TRBD2; J gene: TRBJ2-5; CDR3 DNA: TGTGCCAGCAGCCAAGATCGGCTGAGAAGGACTAGCGGGGGGAATAACCGCCAAGAGACCCAGTACTTC; CDR3 protein: CASSQDRLRRTSGGNNRQETQYF
clone size: .; V gene: TRBV5-1; D gene: .; J gene: TRBJ2-5; CDR3 DNA: TGCGCCAGCCAACTCGGGACACACCAAGAGACCCAGTACTTC; CDR3 protein: CASQLGTHQETQYF
clone size: .; V gene: TRBV27; D gene: .; J gene: TRBJ1-2; CDR3 DNA: TGTGCCAGCAGTCCGTATCCAGGCGGCTATGGCTACACCTTC; CDR3 protein: CASSPYPGGYGYTF
clone size: .; V gene: TRBV5-5; D gene: .; J gene: TRBJ1-3; CDR3 DNA: TGTGCCAGCAGCTTGGCAGGGGCAACTGGAAACACCATATATTTT; CDR3 protein: CASSLAGATGNTIYF
clone size: once; V gene: TRBV5-5; D gene: .; J gene: TRBJ1-1; CDR3 DNA: TGTGCCAGCAGCGCGCCCGGTAGAATAGAAGCTTTCTTT; CDR3 protein: CASSAPGRIEAFF
clone size: .; V gene: TRBV27; D gene: .; J gene: TRBJ2-3; CDR3 DNA: TGTGCCAGCAGTTATACCGGGAGTACGCAGTATTTT; CDR3 protein: CASSYTGSTQYF
clone size: .; V gene: TRBV5-5; D gene: .; J gene: TRBJ1-5; CDR3 DNA: TGTGCCAGCAGCCCGGGGGCCGGTAACTATCAGCCCCAGCATTTT; CDR3 protein: CASSPGAGNYQPQHF
clone size: .; V gene: TRBV6-5; D gene: .; J gene: TRBJ2-7; CDR3 DNA: TGTGCCAGCAGTCGCTCGGAGGGTGAGCAGTACTTC; CDR3 protein: CASSRSEGEQYF
clone size: .; V gene: TRBV3-1/TRBV3-2; D gene: TRBD1; J gene: TRBJ1-5; CDR3 DNA: TGTGCCAGCAGCCCCGGGACAGAGTGGGAGCCCCAGCATTTT; CDR3 protein: CASSPGTEWEPQHF
clone size: .; V gene: TRBV3-1/TRBV3-2; D gene: .; J gene: TRBJ2-4; CDR3 DNA: TGTGCCAGCAGCCAAGAGCTAGCCAAAAACATTCAGTACTTC; CDR3 protein: CASSQELAKNIQYF
clone size: .; V gene: TRBV11-2; D gene: TRBD1; J gene: TRBJ1-6; CDR3 DNA: TGTGCCAGCAGCTTCAACAGGGGGCTTTCACCCCTCCACTTT; CDR3 protein: CASSFNRGLSPLHF
clone size: .; V gene: TRBV6-1; D gene: .; J gene: TRBJ1-2; CDR3 DNA: TGTGCCAGCAGTGACGGAGGGGGTTTTATCTCTGGCTACACCTTC; CDR3 protein: CASSDGGGFISGYTF
clone size: .; V gene: TRBV12-3/TRBV12-4; D gene: .; J gene: TRBJ1-2; CDR3 DNA: TGTGCCAGCGCACGTATTCTGGGGGGGGGCTACACCTTC; CDR3 protein: CASARILGGGYTF
clone size: .; V gene: TRBV19; D gene: .; J gene: TRBJ2-3; CDR3 DNA: TGTGCCAGTAGTATAGTCGGGCTAGCGACAGATACGCAGTATTTT; CDR3 protein: CASSIVGLATDTQYF
clone size: .; V gene: TRBV29-1; D gene: .; J gene: TRBJ2-5; CDR3 DNA: TGCAGCGTTGAGGGCAGGTACCAAGAGACCCAGTACTTC; CDR3 protein: CSVEGRYQETQYF
clone size: .; V gene: TRBV7-8; D gene: .; J gene: TRBJ1-4; CDR3 DNA: TGTGCCAGTCGTCGGGGGAGTACTAATGAAAAACTGTTTTTT; CDR3 protein: CASRRGSTNEKLFF
clone size: few; V gene: TRBV30; D gene: .; J gene: TRBJ2-7; CDR3 DNA: TGTGCCTGGAACAGCGCGGCTTCGGGAGAGCAGTACTTC; CDR3 protein: CAWNSAASGEQYF
clone size: .; V gene: TRBV29-1; D gene: .; J gene: TRBJ2-3; CDR3 DNA: TGCAGCGTTGGAGGGAACACAGATACGCAGTATTTT; CDR3 protein: CSVGGNTDTQYF
clone size: .; V gene: TRBV3-1/TRBV3-2; D gene: .; J gene: TRBJ1-2; CDR3 DNA: TGTGCCAGCAGCCCCTGGGGAGGTGGCTACACCTTC; CDR3 protein: CASSPWGGGYTF
clone size: .; V gene: TRBV7-2; D gene: .; J gene: TRBJ2-2; CDR3 DNA: TGTGCCAGCAGCTTAACAGCGACCGGGGAGCTGTTTTTT; CDR3 protein: CASSLTATGELFF
clone size: .; V gene: TRBV7-9; D gene: .; J gene: TRBJ2-1; CDR3 DNA: TGTGCCAGCAGCGTCACAGGGTCTTGGCGGGGGACGCAGTTCTTC; CDR3 protein: CASSVTGSWRGTQFF
clone size: .; V gene: TRBV28; D gene: .; J gene: TRBJ1-1; CDR3 DNA: TGTGCCAGCAGTTCGACAGCCATGAACACTGAAGCTTTCTTT; CDR3 protein: CASSSTAMNTEAFF
clone size: .; V gene: TRBV5-8; D gene: .; J gene: TRBJ1-5; CDR3 DNA: TGTGCCAGCAGCTTGCGGTACGATCATAGCAATCAGCCCCAGCATTTT; CDR3 protein: CASSLRYDHSNQPQHF